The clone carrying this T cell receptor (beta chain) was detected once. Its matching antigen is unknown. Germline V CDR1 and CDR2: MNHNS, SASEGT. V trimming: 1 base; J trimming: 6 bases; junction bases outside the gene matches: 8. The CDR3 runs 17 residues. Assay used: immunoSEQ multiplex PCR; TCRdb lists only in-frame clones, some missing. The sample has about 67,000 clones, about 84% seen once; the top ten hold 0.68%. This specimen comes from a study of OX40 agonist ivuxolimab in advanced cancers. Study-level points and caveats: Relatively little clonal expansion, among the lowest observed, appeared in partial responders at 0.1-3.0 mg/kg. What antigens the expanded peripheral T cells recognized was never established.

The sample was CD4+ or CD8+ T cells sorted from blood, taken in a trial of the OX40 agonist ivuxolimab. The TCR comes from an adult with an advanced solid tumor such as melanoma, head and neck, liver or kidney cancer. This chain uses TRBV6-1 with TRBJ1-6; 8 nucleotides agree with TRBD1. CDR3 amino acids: CASSEVWAGQANSPLHF. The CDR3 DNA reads TGTGCCAGCAGTGAAGTCTGGGCGGGACAGGCTAATTCACCCCTCCACTTT.